The entry below gives a single T cell receptor beta chain sequence along with its context. This clonotype was picked up a small number of times. Its antigen is currently not known. No much larger clone is present one base from it, and per-base qualities are unavailable. The sample is drawn from a study of T-cell memory formation after mild COVID-19 (dated by TCRdb to about 2021). In terms of the full investigation: TCR sequence clusters from the two donors were found to be largely donor specific. In a couple of donors, T-cell clones that expanded and contracted after mild COVID-19 were tracked by sequencing TCRalpha and TCRbeta repertoires over time. The cohort comprised two young, previously healthy adult volunteers, one female and one male. Study-wide conclusions, independent of this receptor: The second-wave clones that peaked on day 37 were not confirmed to be SARS-CoV-2 specific. The study covered only a couple of mild cases, and larger cohorts including severe cases with pre-infection samples were considered necessary. Clones that contracted from day 15 to 85 showed balanced CD4/CD8 phenotypes, whereas a second wave of clones that expanded from day 15 to 37 leaned towards CD4+. Contracting CD4+ clones were located mainly in the CM and EM memory subsets, whereas CD8+ clones were found to be enriched in EMRA. Some responding clones were detected in pre-infection memory, suggesting pre-existing cross-reactive memory T cells joined the SARS-CoV-2 response.

Its CDR3 holds 13 amino acids, cysteine through phenylalanine. Only CDR3 DNA remains: 39 bases, in frame from the first base. V gives up 6 bases and J gives up 3 bases, and the segment between their germline ends measures 9 bases. Via the germline V gene, CDR1 is KGHSH and CDR2 LQKENI. PBMCs were isolated by Ficoll-Paque density gradient centrifugation. The sequencer was an Illumina NovaSeq 6000. Using 5'RACE with constant-segment primers, TCRalpha and TCRbeta cDNA libraries were constructed, with sample barcodes and unique molecular identifiers added in the process. RNA was extracted from every sample with Trizol reagent. Libraries were amplified in two PCR steps, with a second sample barcode and Illumina TruSeq adapters added in the second step. Sequencing of the libraries was done on an Illumina NovaSeq, producing 2 x 150 bp paired-end reads. Per the authors' processing: The reads were demultiplexed and collapsed into UMI-guided consensus sequences using migec v1.2.7. With mixcr v2.1.11, UMI consensuses were aligned to TRA and TRB V and J templates and assembled into clonotypes. A clonotype was counted as expanded or contracted only when both edgeR and NoisET called the clonotype significant, with the noise models trained on biological replicates. For edgeR calls, the cutoffs were a false discovery rate-adjusted p below 0.01 and a log2 fold-change threshold of 1. PCA with hierarchical clustering of max-normalized trajectories of the 1000 most abundant clonotypes was used as exploratory dynamics analysis. Separately sequenced CD4+ and CD8+ repertoires were used to assign the CD4 or CD8 phenotype of responding clones. TCRdb ran its own pipeline on the public reads, namely fastp trimming at Q25 and MiXCR clone calling, and kept in-frame beta chains. Each record represents a unique CDR3 protein, reported with the most common genes and DNA among its rows. The V and J calls reflect TCRdb's pipeline rather than the authors' work. The sample records over 500,000 distinct CDR3 sequences, 15% to 20% of which are singletons. Jointly, the top ten make up 8.1% of the sample.

This TCR was recovered from an adult woman who had mild COVID-19 (a few samples of this study predate the infection). The sample titles of this study are shuffled in the database, so cell type and time point are left out; the donor was told from shared clones. The source material was PBMCs or a T cell subset sorted from them (not recorded which). The rearrangement combines TRBV18 with TRBJ2-1; no D gene call is confident. The CDR3 is CASSLIDYNEQFF. The DNA sequence is TGTGCCAGCTCCCTCATAGACTACAATGAGCAGTTCTTC. The variable domain in full, with residues beyond the CDR3 obtained from the reference TRBV18 and TRBJ2-1 genes, is NAGVMQNPRHLVRRRGQEARLRCSPMKGHSHVYWYRQLPEEGLKFMVYLQKENIIDESGMPKERFSAEFPKEGPSILRIQQVVRGDSAAYFCASSLIDYNEQFFGPGTRLTVL.